This entry describes one T cell receptor (beta chain). Antigen specificity is unknown. Assay used: immunoSEQ multiplex PCR; TCRdb lists only in-frame clones, some missing. Of about 730,000 clones in the sample, over 60% are singletons; the top ten hold approximately 1.8%. This sample is drawn from a study of shared clonotypes between healthy human individuals. The study's findings and limits: Clonotypes that were shared across a few donors made up approximately 5% of naive CD4 clonotypes.

V lost 0 bases and J 0 bases, leaving 12 bases between the germline ends. The CDR3 consists of 16 residues. Germline CDR1 reads GTSNPN; CDR2 reads SVGIG (reference sequence). This chain joins TRBV30 and TRBJ1-5; D is possibly TRBD1 (6 bases). Sequencing was done on a sample of memory CD4+ T cells sorted from blood. Stated subset: CD45RA-negative fraction. The TCR was taken from a woman younger than 45 in good health. DNA of the CDR3: TGTGCCTGGAGTGTACAGGGTGGCCATAGCAATCAGCCCCAGCATTTT. Its translation: CAWSVQGGHSNQPQHF.